These 8 T cell receptor beta chains were all obtained from the same sample, sequenced in a study of blood T cell repertoires in COVID-19. TCRdb's table, derived via immunoSEQ multiplex PCR, lists solely in-frame clones and lacks some. The sample has about 20,000 clones; less than 95% are singletons. The sample consisted of peripheral blood. All receptors derive from a man aged 70-80 years with acute or convalescent COVID-19.

V and J are TRBV7-3 and TRBJ1-1; no firm D call. Per the germline V gene, CDR1 is SGHTA and CDR2 is FQGTGA. This CDR3 has 14 amino acids. Trimming shortened V by 2 bases and J by 0 bases, and 7 bases separated the two germline ends. The CDR3 protein is CASSLRDVNTEAFF. In DNA, the CDR3 is TGTGCCAGCAGCTTACGCGATGTGAACACTGAAGCTTTCTTT.

The V call is TRBV21-1, the J call TRBJ1-5; the table's D call, TRBD1, has no DNA check behind it. TRBV21-1 is tagged as a pseudogene. The CDR3 runs to 16 residues. CDR3 loop: CASSKGPSYSNQPQHF. The CDR3 coding sequence is TGTGCCAGCAGCAAGGGGCCTAGTTATAGCAATCAGCCCCAACATTTT.

Written as DNA, the CDR3 is TGCAGCGTTGATGCGGGAGGCTACGAGCAGTACTTC. Protein sequence: CSVDAGGYEQYF. V usage is TRBV29-1 and J usage is TRBJ2-7; 8 bases match TRBD2. V dropped 3 bases and J dropped 3; count of bases not matched to a gene: 1. Looked up from germline, CDR1 is SQVTM and CDR2 is ANQGSEA. This CDR3 has 12 amino acids.

The chain uses TRBV7-2 and TRBJ2-7; D possibly corresponds to TRBD1 (6 bases). Per germline, CDR1 SGHTA and CDR2 FQGNSA. The CDR3 length is 14 residues. V dropped 5 bases and J dropped 2 bases, with 13 bases sitting between them. Written as DNA, the CDR3 is TGTGCCAGCAGCAAGACGACAGGTCCCTACGAGCAGTACTTC. It translates to CASSKTTGPYEQYF.

This clone was seen only once. The CDR3 spells CASSAAPDNEQFF. The CDR3 DNA reads as TGTGCCAGCAGCGCCGCTCCGGACAATGAGCAGTTCTTC. The chain uses TRBV9 and TRBJ2-1; no firm D call. Trimming left V 3 bases short and J 5 bases short, with 9 bases between. The CDR3 covers 13 residues. The V gene's germline CDR1 is SGDLS and CDR2 YYNGEE. Full variable domain (rest looked up from reference TRBV9 and TRBJ2-1): DSGVTQTPKHLITATGQRVTLRCSPRSGDLSVYWYQQSLDQGLQFLIQYYNGEERAKGNILERFSAQQFPDLHSELNLSSLELGDSALYFCASSAAPDNEQFFGPGTRLTVL.

This clone was detected a few times. This chain joins TRBV2 and TRBJ1-6, with 7 bases matching TRBD1. Trimming at V came to 6 bases and at J to 8 bases, leaving 7 bases not matched to a gene. The CDR3 covers 14 residues. Germline V gene sequence: CDR1 SNHLY, CDR2 FYNNEI. This CDR3 is CASSDRVGDSPLHF. DNA for the CDR3: TGTGCCAGCAGCGACAGGGTTGGGGATTCACCCCTCCACTTT.

This sequence joins TRBV18 and TRBJ2-6; D is perhaps TRBD1 (6 bases). The length of the CDR3 is 17 residues. Deletions cut 0 bases from V and 0 bases from J, with 9 bases between. Germline V lookup: CDR1 KGHSH, CDR2 LQKENI. The CDR3 protein is CASSPPGGGSGANVLTF. Here the CDR3 DNA reads TGTGCCAGCTCACCACCAGGGGGTGGCTCTGGGGCCAACGTCCTGACTTTC.

V is TRBV18 and J is TRBJ1-1; no clear D gene. CDR3 length equals 15 residues. Trimming shortened V by 2 bases and J by 1 base, and 11 bases separated the two germline ends. Germline V lookup: CDR1 KGHSH, CDR2 LQKENI. The CDR3: CASSPVSPENTEAFF. CDR3 nucleotide sequence: TGTGCCAGCTCACCAGTCTCGCCAGAGAACACTGAAGCTTTCTTT. Complete variable domain (other parts from reference TRBV18 and TRBJ1-1): NAGVMQNPRHLVRRRGQEARLRCSPMKGHSHVYWYRQLPEEGLKFMVYLQKENIIDESGMPKERFSAEFPKEGPSILRIQQVVRGDSAAYFCASSPVSPENTEAFFGQGTRLTVV.